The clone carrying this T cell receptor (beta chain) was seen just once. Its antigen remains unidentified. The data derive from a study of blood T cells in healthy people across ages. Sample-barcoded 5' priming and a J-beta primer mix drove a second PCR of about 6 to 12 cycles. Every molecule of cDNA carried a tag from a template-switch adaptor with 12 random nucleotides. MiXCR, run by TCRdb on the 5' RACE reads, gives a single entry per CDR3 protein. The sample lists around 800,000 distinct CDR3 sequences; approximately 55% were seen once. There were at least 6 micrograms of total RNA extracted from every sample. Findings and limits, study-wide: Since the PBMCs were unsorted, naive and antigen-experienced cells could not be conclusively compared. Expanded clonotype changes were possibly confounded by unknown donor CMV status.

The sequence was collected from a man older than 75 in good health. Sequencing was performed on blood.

This chain's CDR3 is CSARGRDYAGTQYF. Here the CDR3 DNA reads TGCAGTGCTAGAGGAAGGGACTACGCTGGGACCCAGTACTTC. The genes are TRBV20-1 and TRBJ2-5, with 7 bases matching TRBD2. J gave up 7 bases and V 1 base, and 9 bases lay outside the gene matches. The CDR3 runs to 14 residues. CDR1 DFQATT and CDR2 SNEGSKA come from the germline V gene (reference sequence).